Shown below are 12 T cell receptor beta chains from a single sample sequenced in a study of T cell responses to AZD1222 COVID-19 vaccine. Assay: immunoSEQ multiplex PCR; the TCRdb copy retains only in-frame clones and omits some. This sample has about 120,000 clones; 75% to 95% occur once, and the top ten carry 4% to 4.5%. This specimen consisted of peripheral blood, obtained 28 days after the second dose of the MenACWY control vaccine. All receptors come from an adult who received the MenACWY meningococcal vaccine as a control.

J is TRBJ2-7 and V is TRBV6-1, with D hard to call. In germline, CDR1 is MNHNS, CDR2 SASEGT. The CDR3 spans 13 residues. V lost 0 bases, J lost 6 bases, and 9 bases lay in between. This CDR3 is CASSEALASEQYF. CDR3 sequence (DNA): TGTGCCAGCAGTGAAGCACTGGCCTCCGAGCAGTACTTC.

This chain joins TRBV24-1 and TRBJ2-3; D is unresolved. This CDR3 contains 17 residues. Germline V gives CDR1 KGHDR, CDR2 SFDVKD. The ends were cut back, 5 bases at V and 0 bases at J, with 17 bases in the middle. The CDR3 DNA follows: TGTGCCACCAGTGTCCCCAACAGTTTTCCTAGCACAGATACGCAGTATTTT. Its translation is CATSVPNSFPSTDTQYF.

This chain uses TRBV27 with TRBJ2-1; 10 bases are shared with TRBD2. V shed 6 bases and J 8 bases; nucleotides not matched to a gene: 13. Germline V gives CDR1 MNHEY, CDR2 SMNVEV (reference sequence). The length of the CDR3 is 16 residues. In nucleotides, the CDR3 is TGTGCCAGCAGGCATGGGGGTAGCGGGAGGTTCTATGAGCAGTTCTTC. This codes for CASRHGGSGRFYEQFF.

V gene TRBV2 combines with J gene TRBJ2-7; no reliable D call. Germline V gives CDR1 SNHLY, CDR2 FYNNEI. Trimming removed 4 bases at V and 6 bases at J, with 13 bases between. This CDR3 is 13 amino acids long. Written as DNA, the CDR3 is TGTGCCAGCAGTGTCGGACGGTCCGCCGAGCAGTACTTC. Translating it yields CASSVGRSAEQYF.

The chain has TRBV2 and TRBJ2-2; the D gene is possibly TRBD2 (6 bases). The CDR3 runs to 14 residues. With 8 bases removed from V and 5 bases from J, the gap between germline ends came to 15 bases. The V gene's germline CDR1 is SNHLY and CDR2 FYNNEI. DNA for the CDR3: TGTGCCAGCGGTGGAGGGGTGGGTACCGGGGAGCTGTTTTTT. Protein sequence: CASGGGVGTGELFF. Looking up the rest from reference TRBV2 and TRBJ2-2 gives the full variable domain: EPEVTQTPSHQVTQMGQEVILRCVPISNHLYFYWYRQILGQKVEFLVSFYNNEISEKSEIFDDQFSVERPDGSNFTLKIRSTKLEDSAMYFCASGGGVGTGELFFGEGSRLTVL.

The chain carries TRBV6-5 and TRBJ2-3; 9 nucleotides line up with TRBD1. V was pared by 6 bases and J by 4 bases, with 8 bases of the junction left unmatched. The CDR3 runs 15 residues. Germline loops: CDR1 MNHEY, CDR2 SVGAGI. The CDR3 here is CASRLDRGSADTQYF. For the CDR3, the DNA is TGTGCCAGCAGATTGGACAGGGGAAGCGCAGATACGCAGTATTTT.

The V and J genes are TRBV19 and TRBJ2-3; D possibly uses TRBD1 or TRBD2 (5 bases each). Germline V gene lookup returns CDR1 LNHDA and CDR2 SQIVND (reference sequence). This CDR3 is 15 amino acids long. Trimming took 6 bases from V and 2 from J, leaving 15 bases between them. This CDR3 is CASRPYRDLTDTQYF. The CDR3 DNA sequence: TGTGCCAGTAGACCTTACCGGGACCTCACAGATACGCAGTATTTT.

V usage is TRBV6-5 and J usage is TRBJ2-7; 8 bases are shared with TRBD1. Germline assignment: CDR1 MNHEY and CDR2 SVGAGI. CDR3 length: 14 residues. The J segment lost 2 bases and the V segment lost 7 bases, leaving 7 bases of the junction unmatched. DNA for the CDR3: TGTGCCAGCACCCGTGGACAGGGCACCTACGAGCAGTACTTC. This codes for CASTRGQGTYEQYF.

The chain has TRBV3-1 (or the pseudogene TRBV3-2) and TRBJ2-1; D is unresolved. The length of the CDR3 is 11 residues. V was trimmed by 4 bases and J by 8 bases, leaving 6 bases between them. Germline CDR1 LGHDT, CDR2 YNNKEL (reference sequence). As DNA, the CDR3 is TGTGCCAGCAGCCGAGTAGATGAGCAGTTCTTC. Its protein is CASSRVDEQFF.

The J gene is TRBJ1-5, the V gene TRBV28, with D uncertain. This CDR3 has 15 residues. V gave up 3 bases and J gave up 2 bases, with 11 bases separating them. CDR1 MDHEN and CDR2 SYDVKM come from the germline V gene. The CDR3 here is CASSLRRQGNQPQHF. In nucleotides, the CDR3 is TGTGCCAGCAGTTTGAGGCGTCAGGGCAATCAGCCCCAGCATTTT.

The rearrangement links TRBV4-1 to TRBJ1-2; TRBD1 is a possible D gene (5 bases). CDR1 and CDR2 from the germline V gene are MGHRA and YSYEKL. The CDR3 contains 15 residues. V was pared by 1 base and J by 2 bases, with 11 bases between. DNA for the CDR3: TGCGCCAGCAGCCAAGCCGCCAGGGAAAACTATGGCTACACCTTC. As protein: CASSQAARENYGYTF.

The chain carries TRBV27 and TRBJ2-2; 7 positions agree with TRBD2. CDR3 length: 15 amino acids. V shed 7 bases, J shed 7 bases, and the junction held 12 bases outside the gene matches. Germline V lookup: CDR1 MNHEY, CDR2 SMNVEV (reference sequence). Here the CDR3 DNA reads TGTGCCAGCAAGGTCGCGGGAGAGGGGATCGGGGAGCTGTTTTTT. This encodes CASKVAGEGIGELFF.